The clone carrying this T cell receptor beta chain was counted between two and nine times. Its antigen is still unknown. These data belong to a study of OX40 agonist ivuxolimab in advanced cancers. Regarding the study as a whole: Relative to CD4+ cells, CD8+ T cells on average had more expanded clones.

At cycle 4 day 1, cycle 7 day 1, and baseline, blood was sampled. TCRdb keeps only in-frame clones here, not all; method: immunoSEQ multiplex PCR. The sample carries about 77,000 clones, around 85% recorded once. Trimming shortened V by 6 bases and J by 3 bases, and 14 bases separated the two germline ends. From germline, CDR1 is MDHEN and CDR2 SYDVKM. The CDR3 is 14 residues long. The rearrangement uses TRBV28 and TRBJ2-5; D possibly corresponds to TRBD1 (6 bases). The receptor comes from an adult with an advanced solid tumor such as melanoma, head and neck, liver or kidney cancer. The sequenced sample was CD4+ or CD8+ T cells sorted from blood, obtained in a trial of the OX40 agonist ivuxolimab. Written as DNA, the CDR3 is TGTGCCAGCAGACCTACAGGGTCCGAAGAGACCCAGTACTTC. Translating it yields CASRPTGSEETQYF.